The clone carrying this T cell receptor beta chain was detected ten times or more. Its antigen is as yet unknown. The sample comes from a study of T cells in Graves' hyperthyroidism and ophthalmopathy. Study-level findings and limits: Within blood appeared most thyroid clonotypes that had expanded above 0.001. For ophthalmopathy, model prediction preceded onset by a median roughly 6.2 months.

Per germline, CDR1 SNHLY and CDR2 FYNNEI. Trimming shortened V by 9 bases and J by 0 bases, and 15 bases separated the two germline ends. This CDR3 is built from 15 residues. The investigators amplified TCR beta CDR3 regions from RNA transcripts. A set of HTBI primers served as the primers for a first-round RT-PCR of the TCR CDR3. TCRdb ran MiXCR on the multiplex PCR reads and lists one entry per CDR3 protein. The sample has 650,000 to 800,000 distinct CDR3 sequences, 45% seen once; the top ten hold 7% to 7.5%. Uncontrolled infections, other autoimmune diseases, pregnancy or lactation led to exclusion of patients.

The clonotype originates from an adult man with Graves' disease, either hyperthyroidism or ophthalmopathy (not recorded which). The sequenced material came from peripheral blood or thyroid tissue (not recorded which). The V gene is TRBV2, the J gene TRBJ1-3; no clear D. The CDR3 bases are TGTGCCAGAAGACACGGATTAGACTCTGGAAACACCATATATTTT. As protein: CARRHGLDSGNTIYF. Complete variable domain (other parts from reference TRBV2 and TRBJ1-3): EPEVTQTPSHQVTQMGQEVILRCVPISNHLYFYWYRQILGQKVEFLVSFYNNEISEKSEIFDDQFSVERPDGSNFTLKIRSTKLEDSAMYFCARRHGLDSGNTIYFGEGSWLTVV.